This T cell receptor beta chain comes out of a study of blood T cell repertoires in COVID-19. Libraries were prepared by immunoSEQ multiplex PCR; TCRdb keeps only in-frame clonotypes and omits some of them. Of around 91,000 clones listed, around 84% are singletons. Germline V gene sequence: CDR1 SEHNR, CDR2 FQNEAQ (reference sequence). V lost 5 bases and J 0 bases, leaving 9 bases between the germline ends. There are 14 residues in the CDR3. This receptor was identified in an elderly man with acute or convalescent COVID-19. The chain carries TRBV7-9 and TRBJ2-3; D gene unclear. The material sequenced was peripheral blood. Written as DNA, the CDR3 is TGTGCCAGCAGCGTGGCCCTTAGCACAGATACGCAGTATTTT. The encoded protein is CASSVALSTDTQYF.